The 18 T cell receptor beta chains presented below share a single source sample, sequenced in a study of blood T cell repertoires in COVID-19. Sequencing was performed with immunoSEQ multiplex PCR; in TCRdb, only in-frame clones are kept and a portion is missing. The sample holds roughly 200,000 clones, more than 70% seen once. Specimen: peripheral blood. Receptor source: a man aged 40-49 years with active or convalescent COVID-19.

This chain connects TRBV11-2 to TRBJ2-3; 8 nucleotides line up with TRBD2. The germline V gene encodes CDR1 SGHAT and CDR2 FQNNGV. V was clipped by 3 bases and J by 0 bases; unmatched bases: 2. CDR3 size: 15 residues. CDR3 DNA sequence: TGTGCCAGCAGCTTTTCGGGGGGGAGCACAGATACGCAGTATTTT. Translating gives CASSFSGGSTDTQYF.

J is TRBJ2-5 and V is TRBV12-3 or TRBV12-4; D is unresolved. Trimming took off 2 bases at V and 2 bases at J, with 3 bases between the two ends. The CDR3 length is 12 residues. The CDR3 loop is CASSLTQETQYF. The DNA of the CDR3 is TGTGCCAGCAGTTTAACACAAGAGACCCAGTACTTC.

The chain employs TRBV18 and TRBJ2-7; TRBD2 might be the D (6 bases). V shed 4 bases and J shed 2 bases, with 9 bases lying between them. The CDR3 extends over 13 amino acids. Germline V gene lookup returns CDR1 KGHSH and CDR2 LQKENI. The CDR3 nucleotides are TGTGCCAGCTCACGGGAGGATGCCTACGAGCAGTACTTC. It specifies CASSREDAYEQYF.

The V gene is TRBV2, the J gene TRBJ2-2, with a weak D call TRBD2 (6 bases). Trimming took off 11 bases at V and 0 bases at J, with 10 bases between the two ends. This CDR3 is 13 amino acids long. The germline CDR1 and CDR2 sequences are SNHLY and FYNNEI. The CDR3 loop reads CALRGTNTGELFF. The CDR3 bases are TGTGCCCTCCGCGGGACGAACACCGGGGAGCTGTTTTTT.

The chain joins TRBV14 to TRBJ2-7; 8 bases are a match to TRBD1. J gave up 6 bases and V 1 base, and 14 bases lay outside the gene matches. Germline CDR1 SGHDN, CDR2 FVKESK. CDR3 size: 17 residues. CDR3 nucleotides: TGTGCCAGCAGCCAAGTATGGGAGGAGACAGGGGATGGCGAGCAGTACTTC. Its translation: CASSQVWEETGDGEQYF.

The chain carries TRBV6-1 and TRBJ2-5; the D gene is possibly TRBD1 (6 bases). The CDR3 length is 17 residues. Trimming took off 3 bases at V and 4 bases at J, with 21 bases between the two ends. Germline V gene lookup returns CDR1 MNHNS and CDR2 SASEGT. CDR3 nucleotides: TGTGCCAGCAGTGACGAGGCGGTCAGGGGAACTTTAGAGACCCAGTACTTC. It specifies CASSDEAVRGTLETQYF.

The chain is built from TRBV11-1 and TRBJ2-1, with TRBD2 matching over 9 bases. This CDR3 region has 15 residues. V lost 1 base and J lost 4; bases outside the gene matches: 2. The germline V gene encodes CDR1 SGHAT and CDR2 FQDESV (reference sequence). Here the CDR3 DNA reads TGTGCCAGCAGCTTAGGACTAGCGGAATACAATGAGCAGTTCTTC. Amino acid sequence: CASSLGLAEYNEQFF.

The chain joins TRBV3-1 (or the pseudogene TRBV3-2) to TRBJ1-1; tentative D call: TRBD1 (6 bases). CDR3 length equals 11 residues. Trimming removed 1 base at V and 10 bases at J, with 7 bases between. Germline CDR1 LGHDT, CDR2 YNNKEL (reference sequence). CDR3 protein: CASSQGGGAFF. The CDR3 DNA reads as TGTGCCAGCAGCCAAGGAGGGGGAGCTTTCTTT.

The chain recombines TRBV28 with TRBJ2-7, with 8 bases lining up with TRBD1. In germline, CDR1 is MDHEN, CDR2 SYDVKM. J gave up 7 bases and V 7 bases, and 15 bases lay outside the gene matches. The CDR3 consists of 15 residues. Here the CDR3 DNA reads TGTGCCAGCATTGTAACCGGGACAGGCCCCAGGGAGCAGTACTTC. This translates into CASIVTGTGPREQYF.

Only a few counts were recorded for this clone. The rearrangement uses TRBV28 and TRBJ2-7; TRBD1 matches 7 bases. Germline assignment: CDR1 MDHEN and CDR2 SYDVKM. This CDR3 spans 17 amino acids. V was pared by 4 bases and J by 2 bases, with 14 bases of the junction left unmatched. The CDR3 nucleotides read TGTGCCAGCAGTTCGATCGCCTACCGGGACAGCCCCTACGAGCAGTACTTC. Its protein is CASSSIAYRDSPYEQYF. The whole variable domain, remainder taken from reference TRBV28 and TRBJ2-7, is DVKVTQSSRYLVKRTGEKVFLECVQDMDHENMFWYRQDPGLGLRLIYFSYDVKMKEKGDIPEGYSVSREKKERFSLILESASTNQTSMYLCASSSIAYRDSPYEQYFGPGTRLTVT.

This chain connects TRBV15 to TRBJ2-2, with D tentatively TRBD1 (6 bases). The CDR3 covers 15 residues. The ends were cut back, 0 bases at V and 6 bases at J, with 11 bases in the middle. Per germline, CDR1 LNHNV and CDR2 YYDKDF (reference sequence). This CDR3 reads CATSRDDRPPGELFF. The CDR3 coding sequence is TGTGCCACCAGCAGAGATGACAGGCCCCCCGGGGAGCTGTTTTTT.

The chain carries TRBV6-6 and TRBJ1-2, with 8 bases that match TRBD1. The V gene end was trimmed by 2 bases and the J gene end by 4 bases; junction bases not matched to a gene: 6. Germline CDR1 MNHNY, CDR2 SVGAGI (reference sequence). CDR3 size: 15 residues. This CDR3 is CASSYGQGGGYGYTF. The CDR3 DNA reads TGTGCCAGCAGTTACGGACAGGGAGGCGGCTATGGCTACACCTTC.

V and J are TRBV12-3 or TRBV12-4 and TRBJ1-5, with D unclear. The CDR3 sequence is 12 residues long. The V gene lost 3 bases and the J gene lost 11 bases, with 11 bases spanning the gap. CDR3 DNA: TGTGCCAGCAGTTTGCGGAGTTCGGCCCAGCATTTT. Its protein product is CASSLRSSAQHF.

This chain connects TRBV6-5 to TRBJ1-3, with D perhaps TRBD1 (5 bases). Germline CDR1 MNHEY, CDR2 SVGAGI. The CDR3 extends over 16 amino acids. The ends were cut back, 2 bases at V and 0 bases at J, with 11 bases in the middle. The CDR3 DNA follows: TGTGCCAGCAGTTACGACAGCTCAAACTCTGGAAACACCATATATTTT. This codes for CASSYDSSNSGNTIYF.

The V call is TRBV6-4, the J call TRBJ1-2, with 11 bases matching TRBD1. Trimming removed 6 bases from V and 4 bases from J; junction bases left unmatched: 7. The CDR3 contains 15 residues. Germline V gene lookup returns CDR1 MRHNA and CDR2 SNTAGT. CDR3 in DNA: TGTGCCAGCAGAGGGGACAGGGGGGAAAGCTATGGCTACACCTTC. Its translation is CASRGDRGESYGYTF.

V is TRBV5-1 and J is TRBJ2-7, with D uncertain. Germline CDR1 SGHRS, CDR2 YFSETQ. V was cut by 0 bases and J by 0 bases, with 4 bases left in between. CDR3 size: 13 residues. The CDR3 DNA sequence: TGCGCCAGCAGCTTGGGGAGCTCCTACGAGCAGTACTTC. Encoded protein: CASSLGSSYEQYF.

This clone was seen a handful of times. The chain combines TRBV9 with TRBJ2-7; TRBD1 agrees at 9 bases. With V trimmed by 3 bases and J by 3 bases, 10 bases remained unmatched. The CDR3 extends over 16 amino acids. Germline CDR1 reads SGDLS; CDR2 reads YYNGEE. CDR3 sequence: CASSARTGATFYEQYF. The CDR3 DNA sequence: TGTGCCAGCAGCGCCCGGACAGGGGCTACATTCTACGAGCAGTACTTC. Full variable domain (remainder filled in from reference TRBV9 and TRBJ2-7): DSGVTQTPKHLITATGQRVTLRCSPRSGDLSVYWYQQSLDQGLQFLIQYYNGEERAKGNILERFSAQQFPDLHSELNLSSLELGDSALYFCASSARTGATFYEQYFGPGTRLTVT.

There are a few counts of this clone. The CDR3 DNA reads TGTGCCAGCATGTCCTACAGGGAAACTAATGAAAAACTGTTTTTT. Translation: CASMSYRETNEKLFF. V usage is TRBV2 and J usage is TRBJ1-4; possibly TRBD1 for D (6 bases). There are 15 residues in the CDR3. In germline, CDR1 is SNHLY, CDR2 FYNNEI. Between the trimmed V and J ends, which lost 7 bases and 1 base, there was a span of 13 bases.